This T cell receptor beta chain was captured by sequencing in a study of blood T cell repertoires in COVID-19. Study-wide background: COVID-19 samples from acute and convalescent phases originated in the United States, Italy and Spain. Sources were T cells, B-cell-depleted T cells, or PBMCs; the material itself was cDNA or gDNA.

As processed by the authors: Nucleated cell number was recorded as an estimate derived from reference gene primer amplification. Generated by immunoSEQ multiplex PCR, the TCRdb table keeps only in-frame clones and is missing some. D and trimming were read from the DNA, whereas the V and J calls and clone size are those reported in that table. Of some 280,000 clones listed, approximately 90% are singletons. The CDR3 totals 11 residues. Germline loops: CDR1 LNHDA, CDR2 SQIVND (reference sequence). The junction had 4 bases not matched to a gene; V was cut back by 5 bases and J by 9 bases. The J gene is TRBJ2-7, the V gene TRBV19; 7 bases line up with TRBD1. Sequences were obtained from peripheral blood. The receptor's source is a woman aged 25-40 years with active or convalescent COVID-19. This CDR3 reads CASSERTGQYF. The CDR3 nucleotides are TGTGCCAGTAGTGAAAGGACAGGGCAGTACTTC.